The TCR beta chain under discussion was sequenced for a study of CD8 T cells in ankylosing spondylitis. General study findings and limits: Several of the motif variants were reported before in synovial fluid and blood from reactive arthritis. Clones tied to disease were said to be significantly enriched in matched ankylosing spondylitis synovial fluid. Clones linked to disease, bearing a CD8+ phenotype, were relatively rare in peripheral blood.

As the method for making TCR beta libraries, quantitative 5'-RACE with molecular barcodes was used. MiXCR, applied by TCRdb to the 5' RACE reads, yields one record per CDR3 protein. Found here are some 150,000 distinct CDR3 sequences, around 42% of them singletons; the top ten hold about 15%. After removal of 4 bases from V and 5 bases from J, the junction contained 7 bases not matched to a gene. CDR3 length equals 15 residues. Germline V lookup: CDR1 MNHEY, CDR2 SVGAGI. This clonotype appeared many times. Its antigen remains unidentified. The source material was synovial fluid, either unsorted or a sorted T cell fraction (not recorded which). The chain carries TRBV6-5 and TRBJ1-5, with 8 bases identical to TRBD1. The origin of this receptor is a male donor with ankylosing spondylitis. DNA for the CDR3: TGTGCCAGCAGTTGGATGGACAGGGCGGATCAGCCCCAGCATTTT. This translates into CASSWMDRADQPQHF.